This T cell receptor beta chain was recovered during a study of T cell changes during pregnancy in multiple sclerosis. This CDR3 is built from 15 residues. The germline CDR1 and CDR2 sequences are SGHVS and FNYEAQ. After removal of 5 bases from V and 7 bases from J, the junction contained 10 bases not matched to a gene. The data were produced by immunoSEQ multiplex PCR, yet TCRdb's version contains in-frame clones alone and is incomplete. There are about 39,000 clones in the sample; roughly 93% occur only once, and 0.35% lies in the top ten. The chain combines TRBV7-6 with TRBJ2-1, with 8 bases matching TRBD2. The sample was CD4+ T cells from peripheral blood mononuclear cells, taken after pregnancy. This sequence was found in a female donor with multiple sclerosis, enrolled in a pregnancy study. This CDR3 is CASSPHGGAENEQFF. Here the CDR3 DNA reads TGTGCCAGCAGCCCCCACGGGGGGGCAGAAAATGAGCAGTTCTTC.